The TCR beta chain under discussion was sequenced for a study of glioma-infiltrating T cells (dated by TCRdb to 2016 to 2018). With respect to the entire study: Glioma tissue, non-neoplastic brain tissue and matched peripheral blood mononuclear cells were used as sources from which TCR alpha- and beta-chain repertoires were sequenced. To measure how far tissue and blood T-cell populations diverged, each tissue-infiltrating repertoire was compared against the peripheral blood repertoire of the same patient. Three low-grade glioma patients, under ten primary glioblastoma patients and three non-glioma patients contributing non-neoplastic brain tissue were included in the paired cohort.

The CDR3 contains 12 residues, cysteine and phenylalanine counted. Here the CDR3 DNA is all that survives: 36 bases in frame from base 1. From the germline V gene (reference sequence), CDR1 is SEHNR and CDR2 is FQNEAQ. Trimming leaves V shorter by 5 bases and J shorter by 6 bases, with the junction holding 2 bases beyond the gene matches. This clonotype has ten or more counts. Its antigen has not been determined. No much larger clone is present one base from it, and per-base qualities are unavailable. The iRepertoire nested amplicon-rescue multiplex PCR (arm-PCR) platform was used to amplify TCR alpha and beta CDR3 regions from RNA. One-step reverse transcription and amplification used roughly 100-400 ng of tissue mRNA or PBMC total RNA as input. Following bead purification, Illumina adapters were added by a secondary multiplex PCR, and libraries between 200 and 400 bp were gel-purified. The libraries contained internal 6-nucleotide barcodes that were used for demultiplexing. Sequencing of libraries was performed on an Illumina MiSeq with 2x220 or 2x250 nucleotide paired-end reads. The source study handled its data this way. Paired reads were merged with FLASH 1.2.11 and aligned to the GRCh37 human genome with BWA-MEM before extracting TRA and TRB reads. An IMGT-derived reference of cassette sequences and CDR3 motifs, with pseudogenes included, was used for V and J assignment. Reads were translated in three frames, and productive CDR3s were defined by a C…FGXG motif without stop codons. Clonotypes were defined as unique combinations of V-J cassette pair and CDR3 amino acid sequence. Reads were filtered by Hamming distance, with the threshold set by the sequence error rate of each sample in mapped regions. TCRdb reanalyzed the raw reads on its own, using fastp at Q25 for trimming and MiXCR for clone calling, and kept in-frame beta chains. Identical CDR3 proteins give one entry, which carries the most common genes and DNA. TCRdb's processing, not the study's, gives the V and J calls here. Across this sample there are some 11,000 distinct CDR3 sequences, with approximately 25% seen only once. Approximately 42% of the sample belongs to the ten largest clones.

The full study reports these points: Group comparisons were based on small numbers of patients: three non-neoplastic, three low-grade glioma and eight glioblastoma patients. Only a very small number of CDR3 sequences turned up in both tissue and blood, a result put down to high CDR3 diversity combined with limited sampling. VJ-independent divergence between tissue and blood was found to be below expectation in non-neoplastic patients but above expectation in all gliomas, particularly low-grade gliomas.

The TCR originated in a human donor with low-grade glioma or glioblastoma, undergoing nonglioma brain surgery, or in good health (not recorded which). The specimen was glioma tissue, nonneoplastic brain tissue, or PBMCs (not recorded which). The chain was built from TRBV7-9 and TRBJ1-2; 8 central nucleotides agree with TRBD1. The nucleotides read TGTGCCAGCAGCCCACAGGGGGATGGCTACACCTTC. Translated, this is CASSPQGDGYTF.